The 31 T cell receptor beta chains in this list originate from one sample, sequenced in a study of T cell changes during pregnancy in multiple sclerosis. This table comes from immunoSEQ multiplex PCR, and its TCRdb copy is limited to in-frame clones, with some not included. The sample lists tens of thousands of clones; 80% to 95% were seen once. This sample comprised peripheral blood, obtained in the third trimester of pregnancy. The receptor set was obtained from a female donor in good health, enrolled as a control in a pregnancy study.

The chain joins TRBV29-1 to TRBJ1-2, with a tentative D call TRBD1 (5 bases). Germline-derived CDR1 and CDR2 are SQVTM and ANQGSEA. Trimming shortened V by 6 bases and J by 6 bases, and 11 bases separated the two germline ends. This CDR3 region has 11 residues. The CDR3: CSVQDFDGYTF. Here the CDR3 DNA reads TGCAGCGTACAGGATTTCGATGGCTACACCTTC.

V and J are TRBV11-3 and TRBJ2-7; 7 bases fit TRBD1. CDR3 length equals 14 residues. Germline CDR1 is SGHNT and CDR2 is YENEEA. After removal of 5 bases from V and 5 bases from J, the junction contained 9 bases not matched to a gene. The CDR3 DNA is TGTGCCAGCAGCGCCGGGACAGCCGCTAACGAGCAGTACTTC. Residues: CASSAGTAANEQYF.

In the case of this clone: Other nucleotide sequences in the sample specify the same CDR3. V and J are TRBV7-9 and TRBJ2-5, with 11 nucleotides matching TRBD1. V lost 8 bases, J lost 3 bases, and 5 bases stayed unmatched. Germline V gene sequence: CDR1 SEHNR, CDR2 FQNEAQ (reference sequence). The length of the CDR3 is 14 residues. DNA of the CDR3: TGTGCCAGCTCGGACAGGGGGCGCGAAGAGACCCAGTACTTC. Translating it yields CASSDRGREETQYF.

By its share, this clone is medium-sized. This chain joins TRBV19 and TRBJ2-4, with TRBD2 matching 8 bases. The CDR3 is made up of 14 amino acids. Germline trimming cut 5 bases from V and 8 bases from J; bases unmatched to any gene: 8. Germline V gives CDR1 LNHDA, CDR2 SQIVND (reference sequence). The CDR3 reads CASSGTGLGDIQYF. The CDR3, as DNA: TGTGCCAGTAGTGGGACGGGACTAGGGGACATTCAGTACTTC.

The chain is built from TRBV6-1 and TRBJ1-2; D is possibly TRBD1 (5 bases). V was clipped by 2 bases and J by 8 bases, with 21 bases between them. The germline V gene has CDR1 MNHNS and CDR2 SASEGT. This CDR3 is 16 amino acids long. CDR3 DNA: TGTGCCAGCAGTGAATCGAGACAGCGTCCGATGGGGGGCTACACCTTC. This codes for CASSESRQRPMGGYTF.

V and J are TRBV27 and TRBJ2-7; 7 positions match TRBD2. Trimming removed 6 bases from V and 4 bases from J; junction bases left unmatched: 12. Germline V lookup: CDR1 MNHEY, CDR2 SMNVEV (reference sequence). The CDR3 has 15 residues. CDR3 region: CASRWVGAGEYEQYF. The CDR3 DNA reads TGTGCCAGCAGATGGGTTGGGGCGGGGGAGTACGAGCAGTACTTC.

The V gene is TRBV19, the J gene TRBJ2-6, with TRBD1 as a possible D gene (5 bases). The V gene lost 2 bases and the J gene lost 0 bases, with 8 bases spanning the gap. From germline, CDR1 is LNHDA and CDR2 SQIVND (reference sequence). The CDR3 consists of 16 residues. The CDR3 DNA reads TGTGCCAGTAGTATAAGGGGTGGCTCTGGGGCCAACGTCCTGACTTTC. This codes for CASSIRGGSGANVLTF.

This chain uses TRBV9 with TRBJ2-2, with TRBD2 identical over 9 bases. CDR3 size: 17 residues. The junction had 7 bases not matched to a gene; V was cut back by 0 bases and J by 4 bases. Germline CDR1 reads SGDLS; CDR2 reads YYNGEE. The CDR3 region has the DNA TGTGCCAGCAGCGTAGACCCTGCGGGAGGGCCCACCGGGGAGCTGTTTTTT. It specifies CASSVDPAGGPTGELFF.

V gene TRBV10-3 combines with J gene TRBJ2-7; 11 nucleotides line up with TRBD2. Losses at the gene ends were 2 bases for V and 2 bases for J; bases not matched to a gene: 5. Germline values: CDR1 ENHRY, CDR2 SYGVKD. CDR3 length equals 16 residues. CDR3 coding DNA: TGTGCCATCAGTGAGGGTGGGACTAGCGGTACCTACGAGCAGTACTTC. Translating gives CAISEGGTSGTYEQYF.

J is TRBJ2-5 and V is TRBV5-8, with D perhaps matching TRBD1 (5 bases). Germline V lookup: CDR1 SGHTS, CDR2 YDEGEE. The V and J ends lost 0 bases and 3 bases respectively, with 9 bases between them. The CDR3 consists of 14 residues. In DNA, the CDR3 is TGTGCCAGCAGCTTGGCAGCCAGGGAAGAGACCCAGTACTTC. Its translation: CASSLAAREETQYF.

This chain uses TRBV7-2 with TRBJ2-2; 12 bases match TRBD2. J lost 5 bases, V lost 5 bases, and 6 bases had no gene match. This CDR3 region has 16 residues. Per germline, CDR1 SGHTA and CDR2 FQGNSA. The CDR3 DNA is TGTGCCAGCAGCCCAGGGACTAGCGGGCGGACCGGGGAGCTGTTTTTT. The encoded protein is CASSPGTSGRTGELFF. The full variable domain, rest sourced from reference TRBV7-2 and TRBJ2-2, is GAGVSQSPSNKVTEKGKDVELRCDPISGHTALYWYRQSLGQGLEFLIYFQGNSAPDKSGLPSDRFSAERTGGSVSTLTIQRTQQEDSAVYLCASSPGTSGRTGELFFGEGSRLTVL.

The chain couples TRBV5-1 to TRBJ2-7; TRBD1 aligns across 11 bases. This CDR3 region has 16 residues. V gave up 1 base and J gave up 5 bases; unmatched junction bases: 8. Per the germline V gene, CDR1 is SGHRS and CDR2 is YFSETQ. CDR3 DNA sequence: TGCGCCAGCAGCTTGTTCGGGGACAGGGGGAAGAACGAGCAGTACTTC. This sequence encodes CASSLFGDRGKNEQYF.

The rearrangement uses TRBV13 and TRBJ1-4, with TRBD1 as a possible D gene (5 bases). Germline CDR1 PRHDT, CDR2 FYEKMQ (reference sequence). This CDR3 spans 14 amino acids. Trimming took 7 bases from V and 8 from J, leaving 17 bases between them. CDR3 protein: CASTSRGGGEKLFF. CDR3 nucleotides: TGTGCCAGCACCTCTCGGGGCGGAGGGGAAAAACTGTTTTTT.

This chain joins TRBV5-1 and TRBJ2-5, with D possibly TRBD1 on 5 matching bases. The CDR3 consists of 14 residues. Germline V CDR1 and CDR2: SGHRS, YFSETQ. Trimming cost V 0 bases and J 3 bases, with 9 bases left between them. The CDR3: CASSLAWGKETQYF. CDR3 coding DNA: TGCGCCAGCAGCTTGGCCTGGGGCAAAGAGACCCAGTACTTC.

The chain carries TRBV6-1 and TRBJ2-2, with D unclear. CDR1 is MNHNS, CDR2 SASEGT, per germline. Trimming removed 4 bases from V and 6 bases from J, with 9 bases in between. The CDR3 is 13 residues long. For the CDR3, the DNA is TGTGCCAGCAGTGCCGGTTTTGCCGGGGAGCTGTTTTTT. Protein sequence: CASSAGFAGELFF.

In DNA, the CDR3 is TGTGCCAGCTCAGACGCTCGGGGGAACTATGGCTACACCTTC. It translates to CASSDARGNYGYTF. This chain connects TRBV28 to TRBJ1-2, with D maybe TRBD1 (5 bases). Deletions cut 8 bases from V and 2 bases from J, with 15 bases between. CDR1 is MDHEN and CDR2 is SYDVKM in the germline V gene. The CDR3 runs 14 residues.

The genes are TRBV5-1 and TRBJ2-7; TRBD1 is a possible D gene (5 bases). CDR1 is SGHRS, CDR2 YFSETQ, per germline. Trimming cost V 2 bases and J 5 bases, with 14 bases left between them. This CDR3 has 14 residues. CDR3 loop: CASSFIDSSDEQYF. The DNA of the CDR3 is TGCGCCAGCAGCTTTATCGACAGTTCGGACGAGCAGTACTTC.

This chain uses TRBV5-1 with TRBJ1-4; D unclear. The CDR3 is 13 residues long. Trimming removed 0 bases at V and 5 bases at J, with 5 bases between. The germline V gene encodes CDR1 SGHRS and CDR2 YFSETQ. DNA for the CDR3: TGCGCCAGCAGCTTGGCTCGGAATGAAAAACTGTTTTTT. Translated: CASSLARNEKLFF. The variable domain in full, with the rest retrieved from reference TRBV5-1 and TRBJ1-4, is KAGVTQTPRYLIKTRGQQVTLSCSPISGHRSVSWYQQTPGQGLQFLFEYFSETQRNKGNFPGRFSGRQFSNSRSEMNVSTLELGDSALYLCASSLARNEKLFFGSGTQLSVL.

This clone was picked up a small number of times. The chain uses TRBV6-5 and TRBJ2-2; 7 bases map to TRBD2. The CDR3 contains 14 residues. CDR1 is MNHEY and CDR2 is SVGAGI in the germline V gene. V lost 8 bases and J lost 6; bases outside the gene matches: 9. The DNA of the CDR3 is TGTGCCAGCGTTCTCCATGGGGGGGCCGGGGAGCTGTTTTTT. This sequence encodes CASVLHGGAGELFF.

The V gene is TRBV4-2, the J gene TRBJ1-6; 7 bases map to TRBD1. The CDR3 consists of 15 residues. With 8 bases clipped from V and 7 bases from J, the junction kept 11 bases outside the gene matches. Looked up from germline, CDR1 is LGHNA and CDR2 is YNFKEQ. The CDR3 loop reads CASSAVGRGNSPLHF. The CDR3 bases are TGTGCCAGCTCAGCCGTCGGCAGGGGGAATTCACCCCTCCACTTT.

The rearrangement joins TRBV5-5 to TRBJ2-7; TRBD1 agrees at 9 bases. The ends lost 1 base at V and 7 bases at J; junction bases unmatched: 6. The CDR3 has 14 residues. CDR1 and CDR2 (germline): SGHKS, YYEKEE (reference sequence). The CDR3 sequence: CASSLQGQGGEQYF. The CDR3, as DNA: TGTGCCAGCAGCTTGCAGGGACAGGGTGGAGAGCAGTACTTC.

This CDR3 reads CASATGLSFYGYTF. The CDR3 nucleotides are TGTGCCAGTGCTACGGGGTTAAGCTTCTATGGCTACACCTTC. V and J are TRBV19 and TRBJ1-2; no reliable D call. V lost 8 bases to trimming and J lost 4 bases, with 17 bases between them. CDR1 is LNHDA, CDR2 SQIVND, per germline (reference sequence). CDR3 size: 14 residues. Based on the CDR3 plus reference TRBV19 and TRBJ1-2, the full variable domain is DGGITQSPKYLFRKEGQNVTLSCEQNLNHDAMYWYRQDPGQGLRLIYYSQIVNDFQKGDIAEGYSVSREKKESFPLTVTSAQKNPTAFYLCASATGLSFYGYTFGSGTRLTVV.

The chain employs TRBV19 and TRBJ2-1; no reliable D call. CDR3 length: 13 residues. The germline V and J ends were trimmed by 4 bases and 3 bases, with 7 bases remaining between them. Germline values: CDR1 LNHDA, CDR2 SQIVND (reference sequence). Here the CDR3 DNA reads TGTGCCAGTAGTACCCAACTCTACAATGAGCAGTTCTTC. It translates to CASSTQLYNEQFF.

The chain couples TRBV28 to TRBJ1-4; D is uncertain. The CDR3 totals 11 residues. Germline CDR1 and CDR2: MDHEN and SYDVKM. Trimming left V 4 bases short and J 10 bases short, with 7 bases between. The CDR3 sequence is CASSYSLKLFF. Written as DNA, the CDR3 is TGTGCCAGCAGTTATAGCTTAAAACTGTTTTTT.

This clone was seen a single time. The gene calls are TRBV29-1 and TRBJ1-1, with 7 bases fitting TRBD1. V shed 4 bases and J 1 base; nucleotides not matched to a gene: 3. This CDR3 region has 13 residues. CDR1 and CDR2 (germline): SQVTM, ANQGSEA. The CDR3, as DNA: TGCAGCGTTGTGAGGGACAGGAACACTGAAGCTTTCTTT. It codes for CSVVRDRNTEAFF.

The genes are TRBV28 and TRBJ1-2; no reliable D call. The germline V gene has CDR1 MDHEN and CDR2 SYDVKM. Trimming removed 1 base from V and 4 bases from J, with 4 bases in between. This CDR3 comprises 12 residues. CDR3 nucleotide sequence: TGTGCCAGCAGTTTATCCCTCTATGGCTACACCTTC. Residues: CASSLSLYGYTF.

This clone showed up just a few times. The chain employs TRBV29-1 and TRBJ1-5; the match to TRBD1 covers 7 bases. The CDR3 totals 14 residues. V shed 4 bases and J 6 bases; nucleotides not matched to a gene: 9. The germline CDR1 and CDR2 sequences are SQVTM and ANQGSEA. CDR3 in amino acids: CSVGEGAYRQPQHF. The CDR3 bases are TGCAGCGTTGGCGAGGGGGCGTACCGTCAGCCCCAGCATTTT.

The genes are TRBV27 and TRBJ2-3; D uncertain. V gave up 7 bases and J gave up 0 bases, with 5 bases separating them. The CDR3 consists of 12 residues. Germline CDR1 is MNHEY and CDR2 is SMNVEV (reference sequence). Here the CDR3 DNA reads TGTGCCAGCAAGACTAGCACAGATACGCAGTATTTT. It yields the protein CASKTSTDTQYF.

The rearrangement links TRBV30 to TRBJ1-1, with 9 bases that match TRBD1. The CDR3 has 10 residues. V lost 8 bases and J lost 11; bases outside the gene matches: 6. Germline-derived CDR1 and CDR2 are GTSNPN and SVGIG (reference sequence). CDR3 protein: CAVQGARAFF. DNA for the CDR3: TGTGCCGTACAGGGGGCGCGGGCTTTCTTT.

The gene calls are TRBV7-9 and TRBJ1-5; D remains unclear. This CDR3 is 13 amino acids long. V dropped 5 bases and J dropped 6 bases, with 11 bases sitting between them. Germline V CDR1 and CDR2: SEHNR, FQNEAQ (reference sequence). As DNA, the CDR3 is TGTGCCAGCAGCCCGGGTGAACGTCAGCCCCAGCATTTT. The encoded protein is CASSPGERQPQHF.

The rearrangement uses TRBV4-3 and TRBJ2-1, with TRBD2 matching 8 bases. V trimming: 0 bases; J trimming: 2 bases; junction bases outside the gene matches: 9. Germline CDR1 is LGHNA and CDR2 is YSLEER. CDR3 size: 18 residues. CDR3 nucleotides: TGCGCCAGCAGCCAAGATCCAACCAGCGGGAGCCCCTACAATGAGCAGTTCTTC. Protein sequence: CASSQDPTSGSPYNEQFF.